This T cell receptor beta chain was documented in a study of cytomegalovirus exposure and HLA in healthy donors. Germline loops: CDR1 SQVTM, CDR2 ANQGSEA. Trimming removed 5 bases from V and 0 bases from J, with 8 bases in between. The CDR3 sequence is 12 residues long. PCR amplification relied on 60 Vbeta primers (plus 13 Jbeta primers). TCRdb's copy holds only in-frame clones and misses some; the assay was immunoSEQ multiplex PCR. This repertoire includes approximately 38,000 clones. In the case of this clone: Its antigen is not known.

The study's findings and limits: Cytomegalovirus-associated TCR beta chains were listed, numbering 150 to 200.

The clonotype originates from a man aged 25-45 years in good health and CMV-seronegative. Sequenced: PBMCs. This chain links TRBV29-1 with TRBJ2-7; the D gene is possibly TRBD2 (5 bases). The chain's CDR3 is CSVYGSSYEQYF. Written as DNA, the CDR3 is TGCAGCGTTTATGGGAGCTCCTACGAGCAGTACTTC.